Listed here are 31 T cell receptor beta chains from one sample, sequenced in a study of OX40 agonist ivuxolimab in advanced cancers. Library creation used the immunoSEQ multiplex PCR assay. TCRdb carries this immuneACCESS record with in-frame sequences only. Its versions omit some clonotypes, under half of them owing to an unresolved V gene in the studies checked, with the rest unexplained. The sample data list 75,000 to 95,000 clones, and over 80% of these were observed just once. The top ten clones comprise around 7% of the sample. Sample: CD4+ or CD8+ T cells sorted from blood, taken in a trial of the OX40 agonist ivuxolimab. The source of these receptors is an adult with an advanced solid tumor such as melanoma, head and neck, liver or kidney cancer.

The chain employs TRBV6-5 and TRBJ1-2; TRBD1 might be the D (6 bases). The V end was cut by 6 bases, the J end by 4 bases, with 18 bases between. In germline, CDR1 is MNHEY, CDR2 SVGAGI. This CDR3 comprises 15 residues. The CDR3, as DNA: TGTGCCAGCAGAGATCGGACAGTTCTGGGCTATGGCTACACCTTC. Its translation: CASRDRTVLGYGYTF.

The chain has TRBV30 and TRBJ2-5; D remains unclear. V lost 4 bases and J 3 bases, leaving 6 bases between the germline ends. Germline assignment: CDR1 GTSNPN and CDR2 SVGIG (reference sequence). CDR3 length: 11 amino acids. The CDR3 sequence: CAWTLKETQYF. In DNA, the CDR3 is TGTGCCTGGACACTCAAAGAGACCCAGTACTTC.

V is TRBV11-2 and J is TRBJ2-5; 7 nucleotides align to TRBD1. J gave up 2 bases and V 4 bases, and 4 bases lay outside the gene matches. This CDR3 is 14 amino acids long. Germline V gene data show CDR1 as SGHAT and CDR2 as FQNNGV. The CDR3 DNA reads TGTGCCAGCAGCTCCTGGGACAGACAAGAGACCCAGTACTTC. As protein: CASSSWDRQETQYF.

V is TRBV7-9 and J is TRBJ2-7; the D call may be TRBD1 or TRBD2 (6 bases each). In germline, CDR1 is SEHNR, CDR2 FQNEAQ (reference sequence). Trimming cost V 6 bases and J 6 bases, with 18 bases left between them. The CDR3 is made up of 14 amino acids. The CDR3 reads CASSRGAGGSEQYF. The CDR3 nucleotides are TGTGCCAGCAGTAGGGGGGCAGGCGGCTCCGAGCAGTACTTC.

The chain recombines TRBV5-6 with TRBJ1-5, with D possibly TRBD1 on 5 matching bases. CDR1 SGHDT and CDR2 YYEEEE come from the germline V gene. The CDR3 is made up of 17 amino acids. The V end was cut by 3 bases, the J end by 7 bases, with 23 bases between. The DNA of the CDR3 is TGTGCCAGCAGCTACTTCGTTGGTGCAGGGTCGGGGCAGCCCCAGCATTTT. Its translation is CASSYFVGAGSGQPQHF.

The chain combines TRBV6-5 with TRBJ1-1; no reliable D call. V lost 0 bases, J lost 6 bases, and 11 bases lay in between. CDR1 and CDR2 (germline): MNHEY, SVGAGI. The CDR3 runs 14 residues. The CDR3 reads CASSYSRDLAEAFF. CDR3 in DNA: TGTGCCAGCAGTTACTCGAGGGATCTTGCTGAAGCTTTCTTT.

A word on this clone: A much bigger clone sits one base away, suggesting this may be a read error. The chain combines TRBV11-3 with TRBJ1-2; TRBD1 matches at 9 bases. The CDR3 contains 13 residues. The trim removed 1 base at V and 8 bases at J, leaving 2 bases unmatched. The V gene's germline CDR1 is SGHNT and CDR2 YENEEA. The CDR3: CASSLGDREGYTF. The CDR3 coding sequence is TGTGCCAGCAGCTTAGGGGACAGGGAGGGCTACACCTTC.

This chain joins TRBV2 and TRBJ2-1; D call uncertain. Trimming left V 6 bases short and J 6 bases short, with 3 bases between. Germline CDR1 and CDR2: SNHLY and FYNNEI. The CDR3 length is 10 residues. In DNA, the CDR3 is TGTGCCAGCAGAACCAATGAGCAGTTCTTC. Translated: CASRTNEQFF.

The chain couples TRBV6-5 to TRBJ2-1, with D perhaps TRBD2 (6 bases). Germline lookup yields CDR1 MNHEY and CDR2 SVGAGI. The V gene lost 4 bases and the J gene lost 8 bases, with 18 bases spanning the gap. The CDR3 sequence is 15 residues long. CDR3 amino acids: CASSLDPNPGDEQFF. DNA of the CDR3: TGTGCCAGCAGTTTGGACCCGAATCCGGGAGATGAGCAGTTCTTC.

The rearrangement joins TRBV6-4 to TRBJ2-2; weak D call: TRBD1 (5 bases). The germline CDR1 and CDR2 sequences are MRHNA and SNTAGT. The CDR3 totals 14 residues. V lost 6 bases, J lost 1 base, and 9 bases lay in between. The CDR3, as DNA: TGTGCCAGCAGACTCGGACAGAACACCGGGGAGCTGTTTTTT. This sequence encodes CASRLGQNTGELFF.

The chain couples TRBV9 to TRBJ2-3, with D tentatively TRBD2 (6 bases). Deletions cut 2 bases from V and 2 bases from J, with 15 bases between. The CDR3 loop spans 16 amino acids. Germline V CDR1 and CDR2: SGDLS, YYNGEE. The DNA of the CDR3 is TGTGCCAGCAGCGTCTCCCGGGACTCGCTCACAGATACGCAGTATTTT. Protein sequence: CASSVSRDSLTDTQYF.

V usage is TRBV5-1 and J usage is TRBJ2-3, with a weak D call TRBD2 (5 bases). Germline V lookup: CDR1 SGHRS, CDR2 YFSETQ. The V end lost 5 bases, the J end lost 2 bases, and 9 bases lay between the germline ends. The CDR3 runs 13 residues. The CDR3, as DNA: TGCGCCAGCAGAGGAGGATACACAGATACGCAGTATTTT. It yields the protein CASRGGYTDTQYF.

The V gene is TRBV7-9, the J gene TRBJ2-7; the match to TRBD1 covers 10 bases. This CDR3 region has 17 residues. The germline V gene encodes CDR1 SEHNR and CDR2 FQNEAQ (reference sequence). J lost 6 bases, V lost 0 bases, and 11 bases had no gene match. The chain's CDR3 is CASSLAWGQGSMGEQYF. The CDR3 DNA sequence: TGTGCCAGCAGCTTAGCGTGGGGACAGGGGAGTATGGGCGAGCAGTACTTC.

V gene TRBV30 combines with J gene TRBJ2-3; D possibly uses TRBD1 or TRBD2 (6 bases each). Germline values: CDR1 GTSNPN, CDR2 SVGIG (reference sequence). The CDR3 totals 14 residues. Trimming pared 4 bases from V and 6 bases from J, leaving 17 bases between. This CDR3 reads CAWKKWRRGDTQYF. The CDR3 nucleotides read TGTGCCTGGAAAAAATGGAGGAGGGGGGATACGCAGTATTTT.

This chain connects TRBV5-4 to TRBJ2-3; the match to TRBD2 covers 12 bases. The ends lost 4 bases at V and 4 bases at J; junction bases unmatched: 7. The V gene's germline CDR1 is SGHNT and CDR2 YYREEE (reference sequence). The CDR3 extends over 16 amino acids. CDR3 DNA: TGTGCCAGCAGCCCCCGACTAGCGGGAGAATCAGATACGCAGTATTTT. As protein: CASSPRLAGESDTQYF.

The chain couples TRBV5-8 to TRBJ1-2; D is perhaps TRBD1 (5 bases). The CDR3 length is 16 residues. V was cut by 0 bases and J by 3 bases, with 15 bases left in between. Per the germline V gene, CDR1 is SGHTS and CDR2 is YDEGEE. The CDR3 bases are TGTGCCAGCAGCTTGGGGGGCAGGGCTGGGGACTATGGCTACACCTTC. Residues: CASSLGGRAGDYGYTF.

The chain carries TRBV5-1 and TRBJ1-2; a weak D match, TRBD1 (6 bases). The CDR3 sequence is 15 residues long. Germline V gene sequence: CDR1 SGHRS, CDR2 YFSETQ. The ends were cut back, 4 bases at V and 1 base at J, with 14 bases in the middle. The CDR3: CASSEAGGGNYGYTF. The CDR3 bases are TGCGCCAGCAGCGAGGCTGGAGGGGGTAACTATGGCTACACCTTC.

Written as DNA, the CDR3 is TGTGCCACCGGGGTTTATGCAGAAGAAGCTTTCTTT. Translating gives CATGVYAEEAFF. The rearrangement uses TRBV27 and TRBJ1-1; D not certain. V lost 10 bases and J lost 8, with 17 bases in between. CDR3 length: 12 residues. Germline CDR1 is MNHEY and CDR2 is SMNVEV (reference sequence).

The J gene is TRBJ2-1, the V gene TRBV9; TRBD2 aligns across 9 bases. Germline V gene data show CDR1 as SGDLS and CDR2 as YYNGEE. This CDR3 region has 18 residues. V lost 3 bases, J lost 8 bases, and 18 bases stayed unmatched. This chain's CDR3 is CASSARGGRDLPGDEQFF. CDR3 in DNA: TGTGCCAGCAGCGCGAGGGGCGGGAGGGACCTTCCAGGGGATGAGCAGTTCTTC.

This chain links TRBV7-6 with TRBJ2-3, with 9 bases lining up with TRBD2. The CDR3 extends over 15 amino acids. Germline values: CDR1 SGHVS, CDR2 FNYEAQ. Losses at the gene ends were 3 bases for V and 6 bases for J; bases not matched to a gene: 7. CDR3 sequence (DNA): TGTGCCAGCAGCTTTAGCGGGAGTGTGAGGGATACGCAGTATTTT. Residues: CASSFSGSVRDTQYF.

A few counts support this clone. This sequence joins TRBV7-3 and TRBJ2-3; no clear D. V lost 5 bases and J lost 6, with 12 bases in between. This CDR3 spans 13 amino acids. From germline, CDR1 is SGHTA and CDR2 FQGTGA. The DNA of the CDR3 is TGTGCCAGCAGCCATAGCCCATCCGATACGCAGTATTTT. This sequence encodes CASSHSPSDTQYF.

The chain has TRBV27 and TRBJ1-1, with D hard to call. V lost 3 bases to trimming and J lost 3 bases, with 11 bases between them. CDR3 length equals 14 residues. Germline values: CDR1 MNHEY, CDR2 SMNVEV (reference sequence). CDR3 nucleotides: TGTGCCAGCAGTTTTGCGAGAGAATACACTGAAGCTTTCTTT. Translating it yields CASSFAREYTEAFF.

In this sample, this clone turned up a few times. This chain uses TRBV6-4 with TRBJ2-1; D gene ambiguous. The CDR3 is made up of 14 amino acids. V lost 2 bases to trimming and J lost 6 bases, with 11 bases between them. Germline CDR1 is MRHNA and CDR2 is SNTAGT. The DNA for the CDR3 is TGTGCCAGCAGTGACGCGGTGGCTTCCAATGAGCAGTTCTTC. This codes for CASSDAVASNEQFF.

The rearrangement links TRBV19 to TRBJ1-1, with D unresolved. This CDR3 contains 17 residues. V was cut by 11 bases and J by 5 bases, with 30 bases left in between. The V gene's germline CDR1 is LNHDA and CDR2 SQIVND (reference sequence). DNA for the CDR3: TGTGCCGTATCCCCCCCCACATTTCAGGAGCGAACAACTGAAGCTTTCTTT. Translated, it gives CAVSPPTFQERTTEAFF.

This chain connects TRBV5-1 to TRBJ2-5; D may be TRBD2 (5 bases). Deletions cut 0 bases from V and 5 bases from J, with 11 bases between. Germline loops: CDR1 SGHRS, CDR2 YFSETQ. The CDR3 is 14 residues long. In nucleotides, the CDR3 is TGCGCCAGCAGCTTGGGACCAGGAGGTGAGACCCAGTACTTC. It specifies CASSLGPGGETQYF.

The V call is TRBV7-3, the J call TRBJ2-6; 9 bases are a match to TRBD1. This CDR3 is 18 amino acids long. J was trimmed by 0 bases and V by 2 bases; bases with no gene match: 5. Germline lookup yields CDR1 SGHTA and CDR2 FQGTGA. This CDR3 is CASSLSGTGYSGANVLTF. In DNA form, the CDR3 reads TGTGCCAGCAGCTTATCCGGGACAGGGTACTCTGGGGCCAACGTCCTGACTTTC.

The V and J genes are TRBV30 and TRBJ1-1; unclear D gene. The germline V gene has CDR1 GTSNPN and CDR2 SVGIG (reference sequence). Trimming took 1 base from V and 8 from J, leaving 8 bases between them. This CDR3 is 11 amino acids long. The CDR3 sequence: CAWSALREAFF. The CDR3 DNA reads TGTGCCTGGAGTGCCCTGAGGGAAGCTTTCTTT. Complete variable domain (other parts from reference TRBV30 and TRBJ1-1): SQTIHQWPATLVQPVGSPLSLECTVEGTSNPNLYWYRQAAGRGLQLLFYSVGIGQISSEVPQNLSASRPQDRQFILSSKKLLLSDSGFYLCAWSALREAFFGQGTRLTVV.

The chain has TRBV11-3 and TRBJ2-1, with D uncertain. Per the germline V gene, CDR1 is SGHNT and CDR2 is YENEEA. The CDR3 spans 13 residues. Between the trimmed V and J ends, which lost 1 base and 4 bases, there was a span of 5 bases. CDR3 sequence: CASSLGRYNEQFF. In DNA, the CDR3 is TGTGCCAGCAGCTTAGGCAGGTACAATGAGCAGTTCTTC.

CDR3 DNA: TGTGCCAGCAGTCCGATCGCCGGGGGAATGGGTGAAAAACTGTTTTTT. Its protein is CASSPIAGGMGEKLFF. The rearrangement uses TRBV27 and TRBJ1-4, with D possibly being TRBD1 (5 bases). The CDR3 length is 16 residues. Trimming shortened V by 5 bases and J by 7 bases, and 20 bases separated the two germline ends. Per the germline V gene, CDR1 is MNHEY and CDR2 is SMNVEV (reference sequence).

This clone occurred once. J is TRBJ2-1 and V is TRBV27; D perhaps matches TRBD2 (5 bases). This CDR3 is 15 amino acids long. In germline, CDR1 is MNHEY, CDR2 SMNVEV (reference sequence). Trimming pared 2 bases from V and 2 bases from J, leaving 10 bases between. The CDR3 DNA reads as TGTGCCAGCAGTTTAAGGCTAGCTACCTACAATGAGCAGTTCTTC. Residues: CASSLRLATYNEQFF.

The CDR3 DNA reads as TGTGCCAGCAGCTTAGAGGTCGAGGGAGGGCCTCGCAATGAGCAGTTCTTC. The encoded protein is CASSLEVEGGPRNEQFF. The rearrangement links TRBV7-6 to TRBJ2-1, with TRBD2 identical over 7 bases. Germline V gene lookup returns CDR1 SGHVS and CDR2 FNYEAQ. The J segment lost 6 bases and the V segment lost 1 base, leaving 12 bases of the junction unmatched. The CDR3 extends over 17 amino acids.